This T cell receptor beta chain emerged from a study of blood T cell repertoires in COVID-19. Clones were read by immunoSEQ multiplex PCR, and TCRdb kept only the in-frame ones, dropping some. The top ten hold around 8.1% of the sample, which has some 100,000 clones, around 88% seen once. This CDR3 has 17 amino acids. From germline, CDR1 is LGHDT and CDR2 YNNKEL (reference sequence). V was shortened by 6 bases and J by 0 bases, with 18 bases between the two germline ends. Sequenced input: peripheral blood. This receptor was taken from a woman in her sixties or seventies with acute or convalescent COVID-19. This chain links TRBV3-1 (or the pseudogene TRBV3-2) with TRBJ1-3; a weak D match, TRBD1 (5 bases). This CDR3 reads CASSDLIWGTSGNTIYF. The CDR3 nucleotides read TGTGCCAGCAGTGACCTTATATGGGGCACCTCTGGAAACACCATATATTTT.